Following are 14 T cell receptor beta chains from one sample sequenced in a study of early T cells in non-severe SARS-CoV-2 infection. In TCRdb, the 5' RACE reads were re-called with MiXCR into one record per CDR3 protein. This sample yields over 30,000 distinct CDR3 sequences, of which almost 5.5% are seen a single time; about 6.1% belongs to the top ten. The specimen comprised whole blood, sampled at baseline. Receptors originate from an adult who was a healthcare worker with PCR-confirmed SARS-CoV-2 infection or an uninfected control (not recorded which).

This clonotype has more than one count but fewer than ten. Possible read error: a much larger clone is one base away. The chain combines TRBV20-1 with TRBJ1-5; tentatively, D is TRBD1 (5 bases). Germline loops: CDR1 DFQATT, CDR2 SNEGSKA (reference sequence). The CDR3 covers 13 residues. V lost 3 bases and J lost 2, with 8 bases in between. CDR3 protein: CSASRGGNQPQHF. CDR3 coding DNA: TGCAGTGCTAGCCGAGGGGGCAATCAGCCCCAGCATTTT.

The chain is built from TRBV6-4 and TRBJ2-1, with D perhaps TRBD2 (6 bases). This CDR3 is 12 amino acids long. Deletions cut 0 bases from V and 15 bases from J, with 12 bases between. In germline, CDR1 is MRHNA, CDR2 SNTAGT. The chain's CDR3 is CASSDSLGRLFF. CDR3 DNA: TGTGCCAGCAGTGACTCTCTAGGGAGGCTGTTCTTC.

This clonotype was seen only a few times. The CDR3 reads CASSPQGRHQPQHF. The CDR3 nucleotides read TGTGCCAGCTCACCTCAGGGTAGACATCAGCCCCAGCATTTT. This chain links TRBV18 with TRBJ1-5, with D perhaps matching TRBD1 (5 bases). V shed 3 bases and J shed 5 bases, with 11 bases lying between them. The CDR3 spans 14 residues. Germline V gene sequence: CDR1 KGHSH, CDR2 LQKENI.

V usage is TRBV18 and J usage is TRBJ1-4; D is possibly TRBD1 (6 bases). The CDR3 is 14 amino acids. Deletions cut 2 bases from V and 8 bases from J, with 12 bases between. CDR1 and CDR2 (germline): KGHSH, LQKENI. The CDR3 DNA reads as TGTGCCAGCTCACCAAACAGGGCCCAGGAAAAACTGTTTTTT. Residues: CASSPNRAQEKLFF.

This clonotype appeared many times. The genes are TRBV7-9 and TRBJ2-5; TRBD2 aligns across 12 bases. The germline V gene has CDR1 SEHNR and CDR2 FQNEAQ (reference sequence). CDR3 length: 18 amino acids. Germline trimming cut 5 bases from V and 1 base from J; bases unmatched to any gene: 11. The CDR3 loop is CASSPPTSGRRSQETQYF. CDR3 nucleotide sequence: TGTGCCAGCAGCCCCCCGACTAGCGGGAGACGGAGCCAAGAGACCCAGTACTTC. The full variable domain, in which reference TRBV7-9 and TRBJ2-5 provide the parts outside the CDR3, is DTGVSQNPRHKITKRGQNVTFRCDPISEHNRLYWYRQTLGQGPEFLTYFQNEAQLEKSRLLSDRFSAERPKGSFSTLEIQRTEQGDSAMYLCASSPPTSGRRSQETQYFGPGTRLLVL.

The chain carries TRBV7-9 and TRBJ2-2; D unclear. Per the germline V gene, CDR1 is SEHNR and CDR2 is FQNEAQ (reference sequence). CDR3 size: 16 residues. The V end was cut by 3 bases, the J end by 6 bases, with 17 bases between. In DNA, the CDR3 is TGTGCCAGCAGCTTGGTCGGGTCCCCCTTACCCGGGGAGCTGTTTTTT. Translating gives CASSLVGSPLPGELFF.

This chain uses TRBV12-3 or TRBV12-4 with TRBJ2-2, with TRBD2 matching over 7 bases. V lost 6 bases, J lost 5 bases, and 9 bases stayed unmatched. There are 15 residues in the CDR3. The CDR3 bases are TGTGCCAGCAGCCTAAAGGCCGGGGGGACCGGGGAGCTGTTTTTT. The encoded protein is CASSLKAGGTGELFF.

In its sample, this clonotype was seen many times. The chain recombines TRBV20-1 with TRBJ2-1; 11 positions match TRBD2. Trimming took 6 bases from V and 10 from J; bases not matched to a gene: 17. Looked up from germline, CDR1 is DFQATT and CDR2 is SNEGSKA (reference sequence). The CDR3 is made up of 16 amino acids. The DNA for the CDR3 is TGCAGTGCCCAAGGGACTAGCGGCGACTTGTTCGGGGAGCAGTTCTTC. Translation gives CSAQGTSGDLFGEQFF.

Many counts were recorded for this clonotype. The chain couples TRBV27 to TRBJ1-4; the D is unclear. V lost 4 bases and J lost 1, with 4 bases in between. Germline values: CDR1 MNHEY, CDR2 SMNVEV (reference sequence). The CDR3 is made up of 13 amino acids. The CDR3 loop reads CASSYETNEKLFF. In nucleotides, the CDR3 is TGTGCCAGCAGTTACGAAACTAATGAAAAACTGTTTTTT. The entire variable domain, with the rest obtained from reference TRBV27 and TRBJ1-4, is as follows: EAQVTQNPRYLITVTGKKLTVTCSQNMNHEYMSWYRQDPGLGLRQIYYSMNVEVTDKGDVPEGYKVSRKEKRNFPLILESPSPNQTSLYFCASSYETNEKLFFGSGTQLSVL.

This clonotype was found a few times. The chain couples TRBV5-1 to TRBJ2-1, with D uncertain. V lost 0 bases to trimming and J lost 10 bases, with 5 bases between them. The CDR3 contains 11 residues. Germline CDR1 SGHRS, CDR2 YFSETQ. Written as DNA, the CDR3 is TGCGCCAGCAGCTTGGCCCGGGAGCAGTTCTTC. Its translation is CASSLAREQFF.

This clonotype was found many times. This rearrangement joins TRBV6-2 or TRBV6-3 to TRBJ1-6; a weak D match, TRBD1 (5 bases). Germline V gene sequence: CDR1 MNHEY, CDR2 SVGEGT. This CDR3 region has 15 residues. Trimming pared 1 base from V and 7 bases from J, leaving 11 bases between. The CDR3 nucleotides are TGTGCCAGCAGTTACTTGGGGCATGGCAATTCACCCCTCCACTTT. This translates into CASSYLGHGNSPLHF.

This clonotype occurred a few times. This rearrangement joins TRBV18 to TRBJ1-1; 9 bases are shared with TRBD1. This CDR3 comprises 14 residues. CDR1 KGHSH and CDR2 LQKENI come from the germline V gene. V was pared by 2 bases and J by 5 bases, with 3 bases of the junction left unmatched. The CDR3 region is CASSPLGQGTEAFF. The CDR3 region has the DNA TGTGCCAGCTCACCATTGGGACAGGGAACTGAAGCTTTCTTT.

In its sample, this clonotype was seen a few times. The chain joins TRBV15 to TRBJ2-2, with D uncertain. The CDR3 totals 15 residues. Germline V gene sequence: CDR1 LNHNV, CDR2 YYDKDF (reference sequence). The V end lost 7 bases, the J end lost 1 base, and 13 bases lay between the germline ends. CDR3 nucleotides: TGTGCCACCACCTGGCCCTCGTTGAACACCGGGGAGCTGTTTTTT. This sequence encodes CATTWPSLNTGELFF.

The sample holds many counts of this clonotype. This chain connects TRBV29-1 to TRBJ1-5, with 8 bases fitting TRBD1. In germline, CDR1 is SQVTM, CDR2 ANQGSEA. This CDR3 region has 16 residues. J lost 0 bases, V lost 5 bases, and 9 bases had no gene match. CDR3 sequence: CSVTVGQGNSNQPQHF. The DNA for the CDR3 is TGCAGCGTTACCGTCGGACAGGGAAATAGCAATCAGCCCCAGCATTTT.